This TCR beta chain is from a study of blood T cell repertoires in COVID-19 (dated by TCRdb to 2020 to 2022). Study-wide context: Samples covering the acute and convalescent phases of COVID-19 were provided by collaborators in the United States, Italy and Spain. The prospective study material was composed of cDNA or gDNA derived from T cells, B-cell-depleted T cells, or PBMCs. Subjects who had been exposed to COVID-19, were actively infected with it, or had recovered from it provided the deeply sampled blood TCRbeta repertoires that made up the dataset. The repertoires were made available in a free public database intended to serve as a resource for research on the immune response to SARS-CoV-2. Samples were obtained from the ongoing ImmuneRACE study (first 160 participants) and from about 1,300 subjects provided by 6 global collaborators. The sample metadata nearly always contained a de-identified subject ID, COVID-19 status, age in years and sex. Where HLA class I and class II types were available, the types were taken from metadata supplied by the sample provider, not from assay-based typing. Overall results and qualifications from the work: How much clinical and demographic metadata was included differed by source and by participant, and the metadata was provided uncurated.

Its CDR3 holds 13 amino acids, cysteine through phenylalanine. The only DNA kept is the CDR3, 39 bases in frame from the first base. From the germline V gene, CDR1 is KGHSH and CDR2 is LQKENI. V lost 1 base and J lost 6 bases; the stretch between them is 6 bases long. Whole blood was collected in K2EDTA tubes by collaborating institutions according to the institutions' own protocols. For TCRbeta analysis, collaborator samples were shipped as frozen whole blood, as isolated PBMCs, or as DNA extracted from either sample type. To note about this clone: It has no known antigen specificity. No base qualities exist here, and no much larger clone lies one base off it.

TCRbeta CDR3 regions were amplified from genomic DNA by means of the immunoSEQ Assay, a bias-controlled multiplex PCR. The published analysis was carried out like this. Within the assay, amplification of reference gene primers was used to estimate how many nucleated cells each sample contained. Sequence reads were collapsed and filtered to measure the absolute abundance of every unique TCRbeta CDR3 rearrangement. For each sample, productive Simpson clonality was calculated by taking the square root of Simpson's diversity index across productive rearrangements. In its TCRdb copy, this immuneACCESS table keeps in-frame sequences only and misses some clones. Where compared with another copy, unresolved V genes explain less than half of these, and the others have no known cause. For V, J and clone size, that table is used; D and trimming come from the DNA. Recorded for this sample are 210,000 or so clones; approximately 84% of them occurred a single time. Clones ranked in the top ten supply 1.5% to 2% of the sample.

The sequence came from a middle-aged man with active or convalescent COVID-19. Sample: peripheral blood. The sequence links TRBV18 to TRBJ2-2; no D segment can be confidently identified. The CDR3: CASSPLASGELFF. Here is the DNA: TGTGCCAGCTCACCACTAGCCTCCGGGGAGCTGTTTTTT.